Listed below are T cell receptor beta chains from one sample, sequenced in a study of follicular helper T cells after annual influenza vaccination. Sequencing used immunoSEQ multiplex PCR; TCRdb keeps in-frame clones, though not all of them. The table includes 12,000 to 15,000 clones, approximately 84% detected once. The source material was CXCR5+ CD38- circulating T follicular helper cells from blood, sampled 7 days after influenza vaccination. These receptor sequences come from an adult who received the influenza vaccine. CDR3s include the opening cysteine and the closing phenylalanine or tryptophan. A D gene is named only where the DNA matches it firmly. Clone size is stated in some rows and not others, as once, few, many or a class when expanded.

D: TRBD2
length: 15
V: TRBV25-1
J: TRBJ2-1
size: .
CDR3: CASSVSGGAWNEQFF
DNA: TGTGCCAGCAGCGTAAGCGGGGGGGCCTGGAATGAGCAGTTCTTC

D: TRBD1
length: 14
V: TRBV10-3
J: TRBJ1-1
size: few
CDR3: CAISESRGYTEAFF
DNA: TGTGCCATCAGTGAGTCCAGGGGGTACACTGAAGCTTTCTTT

D: .
length: 13
V: TRBV21-1
J: TRBJ2-7
size: .
CDR3: CASSRDSSYEQYF
DNA: TGTGCCAGCAGCCGGGACAGCTCCTACGAGCAGTACTTC

D: .
length: 17
V: TRBV5-1
J: TRBJ2-1
size: .
CDR3: CASSLATGGGVYNEQFF
DNA: TGCGCCAGCAGCTTGGCCACTGGAGGGGGGGTGTACAATGAGCAGTTCTTC

D: TRBD2
length: 19
V: TRBV27
J: TRBJ2-2
size: .
CDR3: CASRRGAARGGTNTGELFF
DNA: TGTGCCAGCAGAAGAGGTGCGGCTCGCGGGGGGACGAACACCGGGGAGCTGTTTTTT

D: .
length: 12
V: TRBV11-3
J: TRBJ2-1
size: once
CDR3: CASSQGGNEQFF
DNA: TGTGCCAGCAGCCAGGGTGGGAATGAGCAGTTCTTC

D: .
length: 15
V: TRBV5-5
J: TRBJ2-3
size: .
CDR3: CASSPARHLTDTQYF
DNA: TGTGCCAGCAGCCCAGCGCGGCACCTCACAGATACGCAGTATTTT

D: .
length: 13
V: TRBV28
J: TRBJ1-1
size: .
CDR3: CASSFTMNTEAFF
DNA: TGTGCCAGCAGTTTTACTATGAACACTGAAGCTTTCTTT

D: .
length: 14
V: TRBV4-1
J: TRBJ2-7
size: .
CDR3: CASSQEVPGYEQYF
DNA: TGCGCCAGCAGCCAAGAGGTCCCGGGCTACGAGCAGTACTTC

D: TRBD1
length: 13
V: TRBV2
J: TRBJ2-7
size: .
CDR3: CASAGQGYSEQYF
DNA: TGTGCCAGCGCCGGACAGGGGTATTCGGAACAGTACTTC

D: .
length: 13
V: TRBV11-3
J: TRBJ2-7
size: .
CDR3: CASSLAPAGEQYF
DNA: TGTGCCAGCAGCTTGGCACCGGCGGGAGAGCAGTACTTC

D: .
length: 16
V: TRBV28
J: TRBJ2-3
size: .
CDR3: CASSPTFLRLSDTQYF
DNA: TGTGCCAGCAGCCCCACTTTCTTGAGGCTGTCAGATACGCAGTATTTT

D: .
length: 17
V: TRBV19
J: TRBJ1-6
size: .
CDR3: CASSIISIRDNNSPLHF
DNA: TGTGCCAGTAGTATTATTTCGATCCGGGACAATAATTCACCCCTCCACTTT

D: .
length: 15
V: TRBV18
J: TRBJ2-3
size: .
CDR3: CASSPDYLETDTQYF
DNA: TGTGCCAGCTCACCAGACTACCTGGAGACAGATACGCAGTATTTT

D: TRBD2
length: 15
V: TRBV7-9
J: TRBJ2-3
size: .
CDR3: CASSRTSVRTDTQYF
DNA: TGTGCCAGCAGCCGGACTAGCGTTCGCACAGATACGCAGTATTTT

D: .
length: 17
V: TRBV14
J: TRBJ2-3
size: .
CDR3: CASSRTLDSQNTDTQYF
DNA: TGTGCCAGCAGCCGAACATTGGACAGTCAGAACACGGATACGCAGTATTTT

D: .
length: 12
V: TRBV30
J: TRBJ2-7
size: .
CDR3: CAWSVMRYEQYF
DNA: TGTGCCTGGAGTGTAATGCGATACGAGCAGTACTTC